One and the same sample provided the 2 T cell receptor beta chains below, sequenced in a study of tumour-infiltrating T cells in Burkitt lymphoma. Produced via immunoSEQ multiplex PCR; TCRdb's table is partial and in-frame only. The sample includes about 900 clones, roughly 89% seen only once; the top ten take around 60%. The specimen sequenced was tumor tissue. The receptors come from a human donor with diffuse large B-cell lymphoma.

The V and J genes are TRBV10-3 and TRBJ2-7; tentative D call: TRBD1 (6 bases). V was pared by 5 bases and J by 5 bases, with 13 bases between. Per the germline V gene, CDR1 is ENHRY and CDR2 is SYGVKD. CDR3 length equals 13 residues. The CDR3 bases are TGTGCCATCAGTTCCCCCACAGGGCACGAGCAGTACTTC. This gives the protein CAISSPTGHEQYF.

This chain connects TRBV6-5 to TRBJ1-1, with D unresolved. V was pared by 6 bases and J by 5 bases, with 16 bases between. This CDR3 comprises 14 residues. Germline CDR1 and CDR2: MNHEY and SVGAGI. The CDR3: CASSRLLGVTEAFF. The CDR3, as DNA: TGTGCCAGCAGCCGACTACTAGGAGTTACTGAAGCTTTCTTT.